This TCR beta chain appears in the sequencing data of a study of blood T cell repertoires in COVID-19. In its sample, this clone was seen once. Authors' data handling: The assay estimated nucleated cells by amplifying reference gene primers. Data came from immunoSEQ multiplex PCR; TCRdb stores just in-frame clones and leaves some out. The V and J calls and clone size come from that table; D and trimming were worked out from the DNA. The sample shows hundreds of thousands of clones, 88% of them seen only once. Germline loops: CDR1 KGHSH, CDR2 LQKENI. J gave up 5 bases and V 3 bases, and 6 bases lay outside the gene matches. The CDR3 loop spans 16 amino acids. Participant-given clinical history determined each cohort assignment. Cohort 3 donors counted as recovered after two negative PCRs, clearance, or resolved symptoms.

The rearrangement uses TRBV18 and TRBJ2-1; TRBD2 aligns across 11 bases. The sequence derives from a woman aged 45-65 years who had recovered from COVID-19. Sequencing input: PBMCs or T cells enriched from blood (not recorded which). In nucleotides, the CDR3 is TGTGCCAGCTCACCCTTGGGACTAGCGGTAAACAATGAGCAGTTCTTC. Encoded protein: CASSPLGLAVNNEQFF.